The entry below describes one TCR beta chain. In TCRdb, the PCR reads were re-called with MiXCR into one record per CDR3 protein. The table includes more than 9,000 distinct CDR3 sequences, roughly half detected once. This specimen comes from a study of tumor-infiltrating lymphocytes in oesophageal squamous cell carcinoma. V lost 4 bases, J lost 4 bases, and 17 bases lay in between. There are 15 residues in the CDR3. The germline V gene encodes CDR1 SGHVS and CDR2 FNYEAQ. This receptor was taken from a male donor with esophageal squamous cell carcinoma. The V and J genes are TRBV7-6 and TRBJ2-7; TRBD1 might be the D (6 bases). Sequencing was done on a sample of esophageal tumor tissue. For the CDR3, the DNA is TGTGCCAGCAGCTCACAGGGTTCCCATCAATACGAGCAGTACTTC. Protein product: CASSSQGSHQYEQYF.